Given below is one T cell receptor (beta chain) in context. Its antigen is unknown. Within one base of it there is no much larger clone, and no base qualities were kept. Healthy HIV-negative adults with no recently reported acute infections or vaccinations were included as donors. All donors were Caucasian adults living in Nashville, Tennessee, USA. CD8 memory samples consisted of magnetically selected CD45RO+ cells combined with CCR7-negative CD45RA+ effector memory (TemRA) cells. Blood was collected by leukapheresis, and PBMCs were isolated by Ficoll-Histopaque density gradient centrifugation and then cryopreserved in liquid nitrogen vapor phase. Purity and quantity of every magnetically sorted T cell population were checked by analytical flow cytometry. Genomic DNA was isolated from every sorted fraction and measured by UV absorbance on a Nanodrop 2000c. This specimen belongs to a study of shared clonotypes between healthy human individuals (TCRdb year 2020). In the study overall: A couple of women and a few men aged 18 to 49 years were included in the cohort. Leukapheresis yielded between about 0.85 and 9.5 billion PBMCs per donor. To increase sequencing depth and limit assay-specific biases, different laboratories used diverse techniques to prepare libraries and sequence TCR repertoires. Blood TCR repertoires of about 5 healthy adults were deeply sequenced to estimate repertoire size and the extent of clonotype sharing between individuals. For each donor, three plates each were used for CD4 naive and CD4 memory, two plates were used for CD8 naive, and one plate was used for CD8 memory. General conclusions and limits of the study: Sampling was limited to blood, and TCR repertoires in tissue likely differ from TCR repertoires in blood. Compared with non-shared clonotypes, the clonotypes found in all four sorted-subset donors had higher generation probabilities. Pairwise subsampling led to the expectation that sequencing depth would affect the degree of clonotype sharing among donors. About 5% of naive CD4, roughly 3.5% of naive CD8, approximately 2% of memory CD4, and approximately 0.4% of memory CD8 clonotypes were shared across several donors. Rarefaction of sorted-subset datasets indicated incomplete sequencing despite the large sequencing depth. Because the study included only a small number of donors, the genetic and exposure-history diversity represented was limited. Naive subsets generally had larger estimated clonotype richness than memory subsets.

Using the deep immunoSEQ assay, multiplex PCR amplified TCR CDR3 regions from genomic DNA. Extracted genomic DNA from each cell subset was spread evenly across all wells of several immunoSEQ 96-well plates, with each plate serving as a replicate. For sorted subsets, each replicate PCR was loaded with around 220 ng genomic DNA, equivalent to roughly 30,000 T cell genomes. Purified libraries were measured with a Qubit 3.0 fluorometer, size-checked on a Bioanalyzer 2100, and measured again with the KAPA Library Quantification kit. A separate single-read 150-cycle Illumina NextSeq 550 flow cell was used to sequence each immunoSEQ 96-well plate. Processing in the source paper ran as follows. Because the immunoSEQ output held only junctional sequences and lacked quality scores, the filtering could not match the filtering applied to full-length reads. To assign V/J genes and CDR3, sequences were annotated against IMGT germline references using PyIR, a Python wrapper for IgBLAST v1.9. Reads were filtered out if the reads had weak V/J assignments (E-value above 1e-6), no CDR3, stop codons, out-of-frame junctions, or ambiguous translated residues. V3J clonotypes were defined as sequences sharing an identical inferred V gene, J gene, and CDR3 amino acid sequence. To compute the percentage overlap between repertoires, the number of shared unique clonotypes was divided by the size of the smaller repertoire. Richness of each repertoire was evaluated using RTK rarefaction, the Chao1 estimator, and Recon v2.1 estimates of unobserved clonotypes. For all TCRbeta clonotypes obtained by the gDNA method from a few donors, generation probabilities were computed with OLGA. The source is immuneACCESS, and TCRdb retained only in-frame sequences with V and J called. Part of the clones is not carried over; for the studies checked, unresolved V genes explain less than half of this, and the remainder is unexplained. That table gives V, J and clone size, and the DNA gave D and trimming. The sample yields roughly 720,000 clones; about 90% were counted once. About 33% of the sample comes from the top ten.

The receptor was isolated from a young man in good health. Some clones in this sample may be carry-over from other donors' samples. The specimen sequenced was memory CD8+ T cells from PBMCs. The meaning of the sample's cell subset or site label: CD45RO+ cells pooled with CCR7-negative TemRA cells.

The CDR3 in this case is CASSQAGDYGYTF. The DNA sequence is TGTGCCAGCAGCCAAGCAGGGGACTATGGCTACACCTTC. The chain is assembled from TRBV14 and TRBJ1-2; TRBD1 is a possible D gene, resting on 6 matching bases. From cysteine to phenylalanine, the CDR3 is 13 amino acids long. Kept here is only the CDR3 DNA, which spans 39 bases and is read in frame from base 1. Via the germline V gene, CDR1 is SGHDN and CDR2 FVKESK. V and J are truncated by 1 base and 3 bases respectively, leaving an intervening sequence of 6 bases.